These 6 T cell receptor beta chains were sequenced from one sample in a study of cytomegalovirus exposure and HLA in healthy donors. Primers for the PCR totalled 60 Vbeta and 13 Jbeta. Assay used: immunoSEQ multiplex PCR; TCRdb lists only in-frame clones, some missing. The specimen's table records approximately 120,000 clones. The sequencing input was PBMCs. Receptor source: a man aged 18-30 years in good health and CMV-seronegative.

The CDR3 here is CASSSTSDSLYGYTF. CDR3 nucleotides: TGTGCCAGCAGCTCGACATCGGACAGCTTATATGGCTACACCTTC. The rearrangement uses TRBV7-6 and TRBJ1-2; D is perhaps TRBD1 (6 bases). The CDR3 is made up of 15 amino acids. Germline CDR1 SGHVS, CDR2 FNYEAQ. V lost 4 bases, J lost 5 bases, and 17 bases lay in between.

V and J are TRBV6-1 and TRBJ2-2; D is ambiguous. In germline, CDR1 is MNHNS, CDR2 SASEGT. The V gene lost 7 bases and the J gene lost 0 bases, with 12 bases spanning the gap. This CDR3 region has 15 residues. CDR3 in DNA: TGTGCCAGCAACGCAGGCAGGACGAACACCGGGGAGCTGTTTTTT. It encodes CASNAGRTNTGELFF.

The chain carries TRBV7-2 and TRBJ1-6, with D perhaps matching TRBD1 (6 bases). This CDR3 contains 14 residues. V dropped 2 bases and J dropped 9 bases, with 11 bases sitting between them. Per germline, CDR1 SGHTA and CDR2 FQGNSA. Here the CDR3 reads CASSLNRASSPLHF. The CDR3 DNA is TGTGCCAGCAGCTTAAACAGGGCGTCTTCACCCCTCCACTTT.

J is TRBJ2-1 and V is TRBV11-3, with D maybe TRBD1 (7 bases). Germline CDR1 and CDR2: SGHNT and YENEEA. Trimming cost V 5 bases and J 0 bases, with 11 bases left between them. CDR3 length: 15 amino acids. This chain's CDR3 is CASSMRDSSYNEQFF. In nucleotides, the CDR3 is TGTGCCAGCAGCATGCGGGACAGCTCCTACAATGAGCAGTTCTTC.

J is TRBJ1-2 and V is TRBV5-6; D is uncertain. The germline V gene has CDR1 SGHDT and CDR2 YYEEEE. The CDR3 length is 13 residues. V lost 6 bases and J 2 bases, leaving 11 bases between the germline ends. The chain's CDR3 is CASTYDGNYGYTF. For the CDR3, the DNA is TGTGCCAGCACGTACGATGGCAACTATGGCTACACCTTC.

The chain couples TRBV2 to TRBJ2-7; TRBD2 is a possible D gene (5 bases). V was trimmed by 3 bases and J by 5 bases, leaving 11 bases between them. Germline assignment: CDR1 SNHLY and CDR2 FYNNEI. The CDR3 sequence is 13 residues long. CDR3 sequence: CASSDEAGDEQYF. CDR3 nucleotide sequence: TGTGCCAGCAGTGACGAGGCGGGTGACGAGCAGTACTTC.